This T cell receptor beta chain was profiled in a study of cytomegalovirus exposure and HLA in healthy donors. Broader study findings: As was reported, the classifier diagnosed cytomegalovirus status with high specificity and sensitivity. Rarity characterized most TCR sequences, yet some public TCRs appeared in many donors.

Produced via immunoSEQ multiplex PCR; TCRdb's table is partial and in-frame only. The data show some 350,000 clones, roughly 87% seen once. On this clone: Its antigen is unidentified.

Germline lookup yields CDR1 LGHNA and CDR2 YNFKEQ. Trimming stripped 1 base from V and 0 bases from J, with 13 bases between. The CDR3 runs to 16 residues. The chain combines TRBV4-2 with TRBJ2-7; maybe TRBD2 (5 bases). Sequenced: PBMCs. The clonotype originates from a woman aged 30 to 39 in good health and CMV-seropositive. The CDR3 sequence is CASSQGEWRSSYEQYF. The CDR3, as DNA: TGTGCCAGCAGCCAAGGGGAGTGGCGGAGCTCCTACGAGCAGTACTTC.